Following are 26 T cell receptor beta chains from one sample sequenced in a study of early T cells in non-severe SARS-CoV-2 infection. TCRdb redid the calling of the 5' RACE reads with MiXCR, one entry per CDR3 protein. This table has 80,000 to 95,000 distinct CDR3 sequences, around 14% appearing once. Material: whole blood. The receptors here all came from an adult who was a healthcare worker with PCR-confirmed SARS-CoV-2 infection or an uninfected control (not recorded which).

The rearrangement uses TRBV19 and TRBJ2-1, with 7 nucleotides matching TRBD1. The CDR3 runs 14 residues. V trimming: 6 bases; J trimming: 6 bases; junction bases outside the gene matches: 8. Germline CDR1 and CDR2: LNHDA and SQIVND (reference sequence). In DNA form, the CDR3 reads TGTGCCAGTAGGAGTGGACAGGACTTCAATGAGCAGTTCTTC. It is translated as CASRSGQDFNEQFF.

This clonotype was found many times. The chain employs TRBV16 and TRBJ1-1, with D perhaps matching TRBD1 (5 bases). Trimming cost V 3 bases and J 5 bases, with 19 bases left between them. Germline assignment: CDR1 KGHSY and CDR2 FQNENV. The CDR3 has 16 amino acids. The chain's CDR3 is CASSHPTRGWGTEAFF. The CDR3 DNA reads TGTGCCAGCAGCCACCCCACGCGGGGCTGGGGGACTGAAGCTTTCTTT.

V gene TRBV5-4 combines with J gene TRBJ1-4, with D perhaps matching TRBD1 (6 bases). The CDR3 is made up of 15 amino acids. Germline V gene sequence: CDR1 SGHNT, CDR2 YYREEE (reference sequence). Trimming took off 4 bases at V and 0 bases at J, with 10 bases between the two ends. In DNA, the CDR3 is TGTGCCAGCAGCCCAGGGGTTGCAACTAATGAAAAACTGTTTTTT. It yields the protein CASSPGVATNEKLFF. The full variable domain, in which reference TRBV5-4 and TRBJ1-4 provide the parts outside the CDR3, is ETGVTQSPTHLIKTRGQQVTLRCSSQSGHNTVSWYQQALGQGPQFIFQYYREEENGRGNFPPRFSGLQFPNYSSELNVNALELDDSALYLCASSPGVATNEKLFFGSGTQLSVL.

The chain carries TRBV18 and TRBJ1-5; D unclear. This CDR3 comprises 13 residues. Trimming pared 6 bases from V and 0 bases from J, leaving 6 bases between. Germline CDR1 KGHSH, CDR2 LQKENI. For the CDR3, the DNA is TGTGCCAGCTCCCCCTATAGCAATCAGCCCCAGCATTTT. Translation: CASSPYSNQPQHF.

In this sample, this clonotype turned up a few times. V is TRBV5-4 and J is TRBJ2-1, with 8 bases lining up with TRBD2. The CDR3 runs 15 residues. The trim removed 6 bases at V and 8 bases at J, leaving 13 bases unmatched. Germline loops: CDR1 SGHNT, CDR2 YYREEE (reference sequence). CDR3 in DNA: TGTGCCAGCACCGGGGGGACTAGTCGGATGGATGAGCAGTTCTTC. Residues: CASTGGTSRMDEQFF.

CDR3 protein: CASRAHPGTGDQPQHF. In nucleotides, the CDR3 is TGTGCCAGCAGAGCTCACCCCGGGACAGGGGATCAGCCCCAGCATTTT. The chain carries TRBV28 and TRBJ1-5, with 10 bases identical to TRBD1. This CDR3 is built from 16 residues. The J segment lost 5 bases and the V segment lost 6 bases, leaving 10 bases of the junction unmatched. Germline V CDR1 and CDR2: MDHEN, SYDVKM. The complete variable domain, with remaining parts taken from reference TRBV28 and TRBJ1-5, reads DVKVTQSSRYLVKRTGEKVFLECVQDMDHENMFWYRQDPGLGLRLIYFSYDVKMKEKGDIPEGYSVSREKKERFSLILESASTNQTSMYLCASRAHPGTGDQPQHFGDGTRLSIL.

In its sample, this clonotype was seen a few times. V is TRBV6-1 and J is TRBJ1-5; the D gene is possibly TRBD1 (5 bases). Trimming cost V 0 bases and J 11 bases, with 11 bases left between them. The length of the CDR3 is 13 residues. Germline V CDR1 and CDR2: MNHNS, SASEGT. CDR3: CASSEAQGVAQHF. CDR3 DNA: TGTGCCAGCAGTGAAGCGCAAGGGGTGGCCCAGCATTTT.

This clonotype was seen a few times. A read error may account for a junction end that differs from germline. The chain is built from TRBV20-1 and TRBJ2-2, with D perhaps matching TRBD2 (5 bases). Looked up from germline, CDR1 is DFQATT and CDR2 is SNEGSKA (reference sequence). The CDR3 covers 14 residues. CDR3 in amino acids: CSAREGLETGELFF. CDR3 DNA: TGCAGTGCGAGAGAGGGCTTGGAGACCGGGGAGCTGTTTTTT.

This clonotype was observed a handful of times. This chain joins TRBV5-1 and TRBJ2-7; D possibly corresponds to TRBD1 (6 bases). The V gene lost 2 bases and the J gene lost 0 bases, with 9 bases spanning the gap. This CDR3 contains 14 residues. Germline loops: CDR1 SGHRS, CDR2 YFSETQ. In DNA, the CDR3 is TGCGCCAGCAGCTTACGGGACAACTCCTACGAGCAGTACTTC. This sequence encodes CASSLRDNSYEQYF.

Only a few counts were recorded for this clonotype. The rearrangement links TRBV19 to TRBJ1-1; 7 nucleotides align to TRBD1. The germline V gene encodes CDR1 LNHDA and CDR2 SQIVND (reference sequence). V shed 3 bases, J shed 0 bases, and the junction held 13 bases outside the gene matches. This CDR3 has 18 amino acids. The chain's CDR3 is CASSIEGQRTSMNTEAFF. CDR3 bases: TGTGCCAGTAGTATCGAGGGACAGCGAACGTCCATGAACACTGAAGCTTTCTTT.

This clonotype was detected ten times or more. This chain connects TRBV7-8 to TRBJ1-5, with TRBD1 matching 10 bases. V dropped 2 bases and J dropped 0; count of bases not matched to a gene: 7. CDR1 is SGHVS, CDR2 FQNEAQ, per germline. This CDR3 region has 18 residues. The CDR3 bases are TGTGCCAGCAGCTTATCCCGGACAGGGGGAAGTAGCAATCAGCCCCAGCATTTT. Its translation is CASSLSRTGGSSNQPQHF.

This clonotype was seen only a few times. Written as DNA, the CDR3 is TGCAGCGTGAGTGGCCCAGGGAGCCCCTCTGGCTACACCTTC. Protein: CSVSGPGSPSGYTF. This chain joins TRBV29-1 and TRBJ1-2; D is possibly TRBD1 (5 bases). The germline V gene encodes CDR1 SQVTM and CDR2 ANQGSEA. This CDR3 comprises 14 residues. The V end lost 6 bases, the J end lost 7 bases, and 21 bases lay between the germline ends.

At least ten counts were recorded for this clonotype. The chain links TRBV30 to TRBJ1-3, with unresolved D. CDR3 length equals 13 residues. Looked up from germline, CDR1 is GTSNPN and CDR2 is SVGIG (reference sequence). Trimming pared 2 bases from V and 12 bases from J, leaving 17 bases between. CDR3 sequence: CAWSRAVLKHIYF. The CDR3 DNA follows: TGTGCCTGGAGTCGGGCGGTTTTGAAACACATATATTTT.

There are many counts of this clonotype. The chain carries TRBV20-1 and TRBJ1-2; D not certain. The V end was cut by 6 bases, the J end by 2 bases, with 7 bases between. The germline V gene has CDR1 DFQATT and CDR2 SNEGSKA (reference sequence). This CDR3 spans 11 amino acids. The DNA for the CDR3 is TGCAGTGCAACGGACAACTATGGCTACACCTTC. It specifies CSATDNYGYTF.

This rearrangement joins TRBV7-2 to TRBJ2-1; D ambiguous. Between the trimmed V and J ends, which lost 5 bases and 2 bases, there was a span of 10 bases. This CDR3 contains 14 residues. Germline-derived CDR1 and CDR2 are SGHTA and FQGNSA. CDR3 in DNA: TGTGCCAGCAGCCCCGCGAGAGCCTACAATGAGCAGTTCTTC. Amino acids: CASSPARAYNEQFF.

The CDR3 spells CASSKGLAGSYEQYF. CDR3 coding DNA: TGTGCCAGCAGCAAGGGACTAGCGGGGTCCTACGAGCAGTACTTC. J is TRBJ2-7 and V is TRBV6-5; 13 bases line up with TRBD2. The trim removed 6 bases at V and 1 base at J, leaving 3 bases unmatched. This CDR3 contains 15 residues. CDR1 MNHEY and CDR2 SVGAGI come from the germline V gene.

This clonotype has a handful of counts. The genes are TRBV29-1 and TRBJ2-5; 15 nucleotides line up with TRBD2. Trimming at V came to 7 bases and at J to 5 bases, leaving 2 bases not matched to a gene. The CDR3 runs 13 residues. The germline CDR1 and CDR2 sequences are SQVTM and ANQGSEA. CDR3: CSAGTSGGETQYF. CDR3 in DNA: TGCAGCGCCGGGACTAGCGGGGGGGAGACCCAGTACTTC.

Ten or more counts support this clonotype. V gene TRBV6-4 combines with J gene TRBJ2-1; TRBD2 matches 9 bases. This CDR3 has 16 amino acids. Unmatched junction bases numbered 4, after V lost 0 bases and J lost 4 bases. Germline V gene data show CDR1 as MRHNA and CDR2 as SNTAGT. This CDR3 reads CASSDSGGGDYNEQFF. The CDR3 nucleotides read TGTGCCAGCAGTGACTCGGGCGGGGGGGATTACAATGAGCAGTTCTTC.

This clonotype has just a few counts. The chain links TRBV29-1 to TRBJ1-2, with D unclear. Trimming removed 5 bases at V and 3 bases at J, with 10 bases between. Germline CDR1 and CDR2: SQVTM and ANQGSEA. The CDR3 is made up of 12 amino acids. CDR3 DNA sequence: TGCAGCGTTTACAGAGTGGACTATGGCTACACCTTC. It yields the protein CSVYRVDYGYTF.

In this sample, this clonotype turned up a few times. V gene TRBV19 combines with J gene TRBJ2-1, with D hard to call. Germline CDR1 reads LNHDA; CDR2 reads SQIVND (reference sequence). V lost 5 bases, J lost 8 bases, and 16 bases lay in between. The CDR3 runs 14 residues. The CDR3 nucleotides are TGTGCCAGTAGTCCTCAAAAGGGTAGCCATGAGCAGTTCTTC. Protein product: CASSPQKGSHEQFF.

The J gene is TRBJ2-7, the V gene TRBV5-6; D might be TRBD1 (6 bases). This CDR3 has 15 amino acids. Germline V CDR1 and CDR2: SGHDT, YYEEEE. Between the trimmed V and J ends, which lost 2 bases and 2 bases, there was a span of 14 bases. CDR3 nucleotides: TGTGCCAGCAGCTTCGGAGACAGGCCTACCTACGAGCAGTACTTC. This codes for CASSFGDRPTYEQYF.

This clonotype was counted ten times or more. The chain is built from TRBV11-1 and TRBJ2-5; 8 bases align to TRBD2. The CDR3 is 15 amino acids. From germline, CDR1 is SGHAT and CDR2 FQDESV (reference sequence). V trimming: 5 bases; J trimming: 4 bases; junction bases outside the gene matches: 9. The CDR3 sequence is CASSPASGGGETQYF. CDR3 nucleotides: TGTGCCAGCAGCCCTGCCAGCGGGGGCGGAGAGACCCAGTACTTC.

This clonotype was observed at least ten times. The V and J genes are TRBV3-1 and TRBJ1-2; D is ambiguous. Per the germline V gene, CDR1 is LGHDT and CDR2 is YNNKEL (reference sequence). V was clipped by 3 bases and J by 4 bases, with 15 bases between them. The CDR3 length is 15 residues. CDR3: CASSQGQISGYGYTF. DNA of the CDR3: TGTGCCAGCAGCCAGGGCCAGATATCTGGCTATGGCTACACCTTC.

The sample holds a few counts of this clonotype. The genes are TRBV12-5 and TRBJ2-5, with D possibly matching TRBD1 (6 bases). Germline CDR1 and CDR2: LGHNT and FRNRAP. V dropped 0 bases and J dropped 2 bases, with 13 bases sitting between them. CDR3 length: 16 amino acids. CDR3 in amino acids: CASGLVGQFKQETQYF. CDR3 sequence (DNA): TGTGCTAGTGGTTTGGTTGGACAGTTCAAACAAGAGACCCAGTACTTC.

A remark on this clonotype: One end of the junction is discordant with germline, which a read error may explain. V gene TRBV5-4 combines with J gene TRBJ2-4; D may match TRBD1 or TRBD2 (5 bases each). The CDR3 is made up of 14 amino acids. CDR1 and CDR2 (germline): SGHNT, YYREEE (reference sequence). The DNA for the CDR3 is TGTGCCAGCAGCCCCCAGGGACCCAAGAACATTCAGTACTTC. It yields the protein CASSPQGPKNIQYF.

CDR3 sequence: CASSSWTSGEETQYF. In DNA form, the CDR3 reads TGTGCCAGCAGCTCCTGGACTAGCGGGGAGGAGACCCAGTACTTC. V and J are TRBV7-6 and TRBJ2-5, with 12 positions matching TRBD2. Trimming cost V 4 bases and J 5 bases; bases outside gene matches: 5. Germline CDR1 is SGHVS and CDR2 is FNYEAQ. The CDR3 is 15 residues long.